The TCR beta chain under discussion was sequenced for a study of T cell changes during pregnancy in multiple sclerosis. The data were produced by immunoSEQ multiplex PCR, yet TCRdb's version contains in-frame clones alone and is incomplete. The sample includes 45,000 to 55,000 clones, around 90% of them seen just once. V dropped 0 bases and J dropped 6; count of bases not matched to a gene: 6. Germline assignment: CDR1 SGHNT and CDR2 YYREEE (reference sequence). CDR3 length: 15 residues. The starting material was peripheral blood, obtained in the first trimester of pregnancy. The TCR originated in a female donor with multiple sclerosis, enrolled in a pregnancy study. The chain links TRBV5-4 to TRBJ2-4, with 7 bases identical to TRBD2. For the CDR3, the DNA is TGTGCCAGCAGCTTGGGCGGGGGAGGGCGAAACATTCAGTACTTC. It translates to CASSLGGGGRNIQYF.